The TCR beta chain described here comes from a study of OX40 agonist ivuxolimab in advanced cancers. Patients with a history of autoimmune disease or on systemic immunosuppression were excluded. TCRdb's table, derived via immunoSEQ multiplex PCR, lists solely in-frame clones and lacks some. Among approximately 52,000 clones listed, roughly four fifths were seen once. The germline V gene encodes CDR1 MNHNS and CDR2 SASEGT. The V end was cut by 1 base, the J end by 0 bases, with 10 bases between. The CDR3 is made up of 15 amino acids. In the case of this clone: Its antigen remains unknown.

Broader study findings: Expanded clones tended on average to be more numerous among CD8+ T cells than CD4+. Also showing low normalized T-cell clonal expansion were some of the nonresponders.

The genes are TRBV6-1 and TRBJ2-7; D is perhaps TRBD2 (5 bases). This TCR was sampled from an adult with an advanced solid tumor such as melanoma, head and neck, liver or kidney cancer. Sequences were derived from CD4+ or CD8+ T cells sorted from blood, sampled in a trial of the OX40 agonist ivuxolimab. The CDR3 here is CASSEVDGDSYEQYF. The CDR3 region has the DNA TGTGCCAGCAGTGAAGTGGACGGGGACTCCTACGAGCAGTACTTC.